This T cell receptor beta chain appears in the sequencing data of a study of shared clonotypes between healthy human individuals. TCRdb keeps only in-frame clones here, not all; method: immunoSEQ multiplex PCR. The sample consists of about 1.5 million clones, 98% of them appearing once. The CDR3 contains 17 residues. Germline-derived CDR1 and CDR2 are SQVTM and ANQGSEA. The ends were cut back, 7 bases at V and 0 bases at J, with 19 bases in the middle. The chain employs TRBV29-1 and TRBJ2-6, with a possible D match to TRBD1 (6 bases). This receptor was taken from a man aged 25 to 45 in good health. Sequenced material: naive CD4+ T cells sorted from blood. Stated subset: CD45RA+ positively selected. In DNA form, the CDR3 reads TGCAGCGCTGAGACCGGGACAATCCACTCTGGGGCCAACGTCCTGACTTTC. This gives the protein CSAETGTIHSGANVLTF. The variable domain in full, with the rest retrieved from reference TRBV29-1 and TRBJ2-6, is SAVISQKPSRDICQRGTSLTIQCQVDSQVTMMFWYRQQPGQSLTLIATANQGSEATYESGFVIDKFPISRPNLTFSTLTVSNMSPEDSSIYLCSAETGTIHSGANVLTFGAGSRLTVL.